Listed below are T cell receptor beta chains from one sample, sequenced in a study of T cell repertoires in cytomegalovirus infection. TCRdb reprocessed the reads with MiXCR, giving one entry per CDR3 protein. The sample lists more than 650,000 distinct CDR3 sequences; 35% were seen once. Sequences were obtained from PBMCs. Receptor source: a human donor in good health (CMV status not recorded). Some clones in this sample may be carry-over from other donors' samples. CDR3s leave out the opening cysteine and the closing phenylalanine or tryptophan.

CDR3 protein: ASSFRIPPYEQY; V gene: TRBV5-4; J gene: TRBJ2-7
CDR3 protein: ASIVRVRTEAF; V gene: TRBV5-5; J gene: TRBJ1-1
CDR3 protein: ASSRGLAEETQY; V gene: TRBV28; J gene: TRBJ2-5
CDR3 protein: ASLPGTANYGYT; V gene: TRBV6-2/TRBV6-3; J gene: TRBJ1-2
CDR3 protein: ASSARQGSGANVLT; V gene: TRBV7-9; J gene: TRBJ2-6
CDR3 protein: ASSLVGAGLNEQF; V gene: TRBV11-3; J gene: TRBJ2-1
CDR3 protein: ASRSRGQTNTEAL; V gene: TRBV10-2; J gene: TRBJ1-1
CDR3 protein: ASSFGTSGAGETQY; V gene: TRBV28; J gene: TRBJ2-5
CDR3 protein: ASSFTGWGGYT; V gene: TRBV7-2; J gene: TRBJ1-2
CDR3 protein: ASSLSPSYT; V gene: TRBV6-6; J gene: TRBJ1-2
CDR3 protein: ASSSTSGRHGEQF; V gene: TRBV12-3/TRBV12-4; J gene: TRBJ2-1
CDR3 protein: ASRTGGNPLYEQY; V gene: TRBV28; J gene: TRBJ2-7
CDR3 protein: DSSQDRGSTDTQY; V gene: TRBV6-1; J gene: TRBJ2-3
CDR3 protein: ATGGTTNEQF; V gene: TRBV24-1; J gene: TRBJ2-1
CDR3 protein: ASSRGGAEAPSAF; V gene: TRBV2; J gene: TRBJ1-1
CDR3 protein: ASRGGQGAEKLF; V gene: TRBV27; J gene: TRBJ1-4
CDR3 protein: ASSQGQLRYGYT; V gene: TRBV7-2; J gene: TRBJ1-2
CDR3 protein: ASSSRIEDNSYEQY; V gene: TRBV11-2; J gene: TRBJ2-7
CDR3 protein: ASSLVIDTYEQY; V gene: TRBV7-8; J gene: TRBJ2-7
CDR3 protein: ASSFRDRRNNEQF; V gene: TRBV27; J gene: TRBJ2-1
CDR3 protein: ASSLFSGRGHEQF; V gene: TRBV7-8; J gene: TRBJ2-1
CDR3 protein: ASTHRREPSNEQF; V gene: TRBV7-9; J gene: TRBJ2-1
CDR3 protein: ASSGQLHSGNTIY; V gene: TRBV6-1; J gene: TRBJ1-3
CDR3 protein: ASSIGLAGGLDTQY; V gene: TRBV19; J gene: TRBJ2-3
CDR3 protein: ASRWDRGNYGYT; V gene: TRBV28; J gene: TRBJ1-2
CDR3 protein: ASSEEVQETQY; V gene: TRBV2; J gene: TRBJ2-5
CDR3 protein: ASSLVRTGDTEAF; V gene: TRBV7-9; J gene: TRBJ1-1
CDR3 protein: ASSNWVNTEAF; V gene: TRBV5-4; J gene: TRBJ1-1
CDR3 protein: ATRQGRKTQY; V gene: TRBV28; J gene: TRBJ2-5
CDR3 protein: ASRRRGSSYNEQF; V gene: TRBV6-6; J gene: TRBJ2-1
CDR3 protein: ASRIQGARETQY; V gene: TRBV6-2/TRBV6-3; J gene: TRBJ2-5
CDR3 protein: ASSLVRGASEKLF; V gene: TRBV7-8; J gene: TRBJ1-4
CDR3 protein: ASSQRVAGGLNEQF; V gene: TRBV11-2; J gene: TRBJ2-1
CDR3 protein: ATKLAGGIHEQY; V gene: TRBV10-3; J gene: TRBJ2-7
CDR3 protein: ASSLVGQKGYEQY; V gene: TRBV11-1; J gene: TRBJ2-7
CDR3 protein: ASSLVAVANYGYT; V gene: TRBV7-9; J gene: TRBJ1-2
CDR3 protein: ASSSNTGTGENIQY; V gene: TRBV5-1; J gene: TRBJ2-4
CDR3 protein: ASRDRDRVGRNTGELF; V gene: TRBV19; J gene: TRBJ2-2
CDR3 protein: ASSSGRLDTEAF; V gene: TRBV7-9; J gene: TRBJ1-1
CDR3 protein: ASSSTGETYEQY; V gene: TRBV7-6; J gene: TRBJ2-7
CDR3 protein: ASSLVDFSYNEQF; V gene: TRBV7-8; J gene: TRBJ2-1
CDR3 protein: ASSLKAENSNSPLH; V gene: TRBV12-3/TRBV12-4; J gene: TRBJ1-6
CDR3 protein: ASSSNPRGMGQPQH; V gene: TRBV7-8; J gene: TRBJ1-5
CDR3 protein: ASSLLGRPNEKLF; V gene: TRBV7-3; J gene: TRBJ1-4
CDR3 protein: ASSSGISNQPQH; V gene: TRBV7-2; J gene: TRBJ1-5
CDR3 protein: ASTRTGGGIDDRRQPQH; V gene: TRBV19; J gene: TRBJ1-5
CDR3 protein: ASSESGTGVYGYT; V gene: TRBV19; J gene: TRBJ1-2
CDR3 protein: ASSFRGFAGELF; V gene: TRBV12-3/TRBV12-4; J gene: TRBJ2-2